This T cell receptor beta chain was documented in a study of T cell repertoires in cytomegalovirus infection. Turning to the study itself: Matching HLA type, along with CMV infection, was indicated by public TCR beta signatures. Study results and limitations: HLA-C-restricted, CMV-specific TCR beta clonotypes were dominant ex vivo.

In regard to this clonotype: The antigen remains undetermined.

TCRdb independently ran MiXCR on the reads; one entry per CDR3 protein. The sample holds about 310,000 distinct CDR3 sequences, 25% seen once. Trimming stripped 2 bases from V and 4 bases from J, with 9 bases between. CDR1 is MNHEY, CDR2 SMNVEV, per germline (reference sequence). The CDR3 spans 14 residues. This sequence originates from a human donor in good health (CMV status not recorded). Some clones in this sample may be carry-over from other donors' samples. The chain uses TRBV27 and TRBJ1-5; D ambiguous. Material: cultured PBMCs, obtained from culture after CMV antigen stimulation. The CDR3 DNA is TGTGCCAGCAGTTTAAGAAGGGCAAATCAGCCCCAGCATTTT. It translates to CASSLRRANQPQHF.